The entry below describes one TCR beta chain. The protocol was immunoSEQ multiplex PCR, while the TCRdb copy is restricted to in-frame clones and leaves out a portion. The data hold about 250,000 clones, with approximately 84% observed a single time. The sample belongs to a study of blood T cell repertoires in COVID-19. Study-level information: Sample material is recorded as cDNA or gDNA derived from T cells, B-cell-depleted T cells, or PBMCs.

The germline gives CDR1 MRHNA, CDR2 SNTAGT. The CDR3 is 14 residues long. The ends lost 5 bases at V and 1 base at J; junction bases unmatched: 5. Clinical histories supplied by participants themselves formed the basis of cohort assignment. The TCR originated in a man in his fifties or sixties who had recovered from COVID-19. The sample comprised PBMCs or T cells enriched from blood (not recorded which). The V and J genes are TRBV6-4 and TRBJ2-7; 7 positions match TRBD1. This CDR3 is CASSPTGSSYEQYF. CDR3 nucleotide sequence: TGTGCCAGCAGTCCGACAGGGAGTTCCTACGAGCAGTACTTC.